These 21 T cell receptor beta chains originate from one sample sequenced in a study of CD8+ T cells in alopecia areata. It was cDNA, reverse transcribed from extracted RNA, that served as the sequencing template. This table comes from immunoSEQ multiplex PCR, and its TCRdb copy is limited to in-frame clones, with some not included. Recorded here are about 300,000 clones, none singletons. Sorting relied on CD4, CD8alpha, NKG2D, NKG2ACE and other markers applied to pooled cutaneous lymph node cells. The specimen was CD4+ T cells sorted from a lymph node. The receptor source for this set is a C3H/HeJ mouse with alopecia areata. This mouse strain has H2-k as its MHC haplotype.

As concerns this clone: The gene symbols are mouse symbols. The read terminates 4 residues before the CDR3 end, so the remaining end is supplied by the germline J gene. The chain is built from TRBV5 and TRBJ2-2; D ambiguous. Per the germline V gene, CDR1 is LGHNA and CDR2 is YNLKQL (reference sequence). V was cut by 2 bases and J by 4 bases, with 8 bases left in between. This CDR3 is built from 14 residues. The covered CDR3 bases are TGTGCCAGCAGCCAACCCCAGCCCACCGGG. Residues: CASSQPQPTG. The whole CDR3 protein is CASSQPQPTGQLYF.

There are a few counts of this clone. Genes and germline are mouse. The CDR3 goes on 4 residues after the read ends, and that part is filled in from the germline J gene. The rearrangement joins TRBV13-2 to TRBJ1-2, with a weak D call TRBD1 (6 bases). Germline loops: CDR1 NNHNN, CDR2 SYGAGS (reference sequence). The CDR3 contains 15 residues. The V end was cut by 0 bases, the J end by 4 bases, with 13 bases between. CDR3 DNA (partial): TGTGCCAGCGGTGATGCAGCAGGGGTCCGCTCC. This codes for CASGDAAGVRS. The full-length CDR3 reads as CASGDAAGVRSDYTF.

This clone has just a few counts. Gene labels here are mouse ones. From the germline J gene comes the end of the CDR3, since the read stops 4 residues before it. The chain couples TRBV31 to TRBJ2-5, with D uncertain. The CDR3 spans 11 residues. CDR1 GKSSPN and CDR2 SITVG come from the germline V gene. CDR3 bases read: TGTGCCTGGAGTCAGAAAGAC. Protein product: CAWSQKD. The complete CDR3 reads CAWSQKDTQYF.

This clone was detected only a few times. The genes and germline here are from mouse. Sequencing ends 4 residues short of the CDR3 end; the germline J gene provides the rest. This specimen includes other DNA sequences encoding the same CDR3. The chain links TRBV17 to TRBJ2-1; no reliable D call. The CDR3 is made up of 14 amino acids. Germline lookup yields CDR1 MNHDT and CDR2 YYDKIL. V was shortened by 0 bases and J by 3 bases, with 6 bases between the two germline ends. Partial CDR3 DNA: TGTGCTAGCAGTAGAGACTGGAGCTATGCT. It yields the protein CASSRDWSYA. The CDR3 as a whole reads CASSRDWSYAEQFF. The full variable domain, its missing parts supplied by reference TRBV17 and TRBJ2-1, is DTTVKQNPRYKLARVGKPVNLICSQTMNHDTMYWYQKKPNQAPKLLLFYYDKILNREADTFEKFQSSRPNNSFCSLYIGSAGLEYSAMYLCASSRDWSYAEQFFGPGTRLTVL.

Details on this clone: Germline and genes here are mouse. The observed sequence ends 4 residues before the CDR3 terminus, with the missing tail filled in from the germline J gene. This sample includes further DNA sequences coding for the same CDR3. The V call is TRBV5, the J call TRBJ2-3, with a possible D match to TRBD2 (6 bases). CDR3 length: 14 amino acids. Germline V CDR1 and CDR2: LGHNA, YNLKQL (reference sequence). V lost 4 bases, J lost 0 bases, and 8 bases lay in between. The CDR3 protein is CASSLGTSAETLYF. The part of the CDR3 DNA that was read is TGTGCCAGCAGCCTCGGGACTAGTGCAGAA.

A remark on this clone: The listed genes are named as in mouse. Sequencing ends 4 residues short of the CDR3 end; the germline J gene provides the rest. Other DNA sequences from this sample encode an identical CDR3 as well. This sequence joins TRBV19 and TRBJ2-2; 12 positions match TRBD2. From germline, CDR1 is FNHDT and CDR2 SITEND (reference sequence). V trimming: 4 bases; J trimming: 3 bases; junction bases outside the gene matches: 4. This CDR3 is 16 amino acids long. The CDR3 protein is CASSRLGGRDTGQLYF. CDR3 DNA (partial): TGTGCCAGCAGTCGACTGGGGGGGCGCGACACCGGG. The full variable domain, completed using reference TRBV19 and TRBJ2-2, is GGIITQTPKFLIGQEGQKLTLKCQQNFNHDTMYWYRQDSGKGLRLIYYSITENDLQKGDLSEGYDASREKKSSFSLTVTSAQKNEMAVFLCASSRLGGRDTGQLYFGEGSKLTVL.

This clone has more than one count but fewer than ten. The genes and germline here are from mouse. The sequence runs out 4 residues before the end of the CDR3; the remainder is reconstructed from the germline J gene. In the same sample, other DNA sequences code for this CDR3. The V call is TRBV19, the J call TRBJ2-2, with D possibly TRBD1 on 7 matching bases. Trimming took off 0 bases at V and 2 bases at J, with 8 bases between the two ends. Germline V lookup: CDR1 FNHDT, CDR2 SITEND (reference sequence). The CDR3 covers 15 residues. The CDR3 bases that were read are TGTGCCAGCAGTATAGAAGGGGGCAACACCGGG. Translating gives CASSIEGGNTG. The full CDR3 protein reads CASSIEGGNTGQLYF.

On this clone itself: The gene symbols are mouse symbols. The read terminates 4 residues ahead of where the CDR3 ends, so the germline J gene completes it. This CDR3 is also generated by other DNA sequences in the sample. The V call is TRBV1, the J call TRBJ1-1; D might be TRBD1 (5 bases). The CDR3 runs to 15 residues. Trimming cost V 0 bases and J 0 bases, with 8 bases left between them. Germline V gives CDR1 NSQYPW, CDR2 LRSPGD (reference sequence). CDR3: CTCSADGGSNTEVFF. The covered CDR3 bases are TGCACCTGCAGTGCAGATGGGGGTTCAAACACA.

Concerning this clone: The listed genes are named as in mouse. Read coverage stops 4 residues before the CDR3 terminus; the germline J gene supplies the remainder. The gene calls are TRBV1 and TRBJ2-3; D gene uncertain. The ends were cut back, 2 bases at V and 1 base at J, with 10 bases in the middle. The V gene's germline CDR1 is NSQYPW and CDR2 LRSPGD (reference sequence). CDR3 length: 15 amino acids. The CDR3 is CTCSARRVGAETLYF. The part of the CDR3 DNA that was read is TGCACCTGCAGTGCAAGGAGGGTGGGTGCAGAA.

This clone has only a few counts. Gene names refer to mouse genes. The read ends 3 residues before the CDR3 terminus; that terminus is restored from the germline J gene. This chain links TRBV19 with TRBJ1-6; 7 nucleotides line up with TRBD1. TRBJ1-6 is given ORF status, its function remaining uncertain. CDR3 size: 17 residues. V dropped 5 bases and J dropped 0; count of bases not matched to a gene: 8. Germline V gene data show CDR1 as FNHDT and CDR2 as SITEND (reference sequence). CDR3 bases read: TGTGCCAGCAGGATAAGTCGGGACAGTTCCTATAATTCGCCC. This encodes CASRISRDSSYNSP. The full CDR3 sequence reads CASRISRDSSYNSPLYF.

This clone has just a few counts. Each gene name is a mouse one. Sequencing ends 4 residues short of the CDR3 end; the germline J gene provides the rest. This chain joins TRBV1 and TRBJ2-7; D is perhaps TRBD1 (7 bases). CDR3 length: 14 amino acids. The ends were cut back, 1 base at V and 3 bases at J, with 10 bases in the middle. Germline CDR1 is NSQYPW and CDR2 is LRSPGD (reference sequence). The CDR3 DNA, read in part, is TGCACCTGCAGTGCAGCGCAGGGGGGCTAT. Its protein is CTCSAAQGGY. The entire CDR3 reads CTCSAAQGGYEQYF.

This clone appeared a few times. Here the gene names and germline are mouse. From the germline J gene comes the end of the CDR3, since the read stops 4 residues before it. V gene TRBV5 combines with J gene TRBJ1-1; D is possibly TRBD1 (6 bases). This CDR3 contains 14 residues. The V gene's germline CDR1 is LGHNA and CDR2 YNLKQL (reference sequence). V lost 4 bases, J lost 3 bases, and 12 bases lay in between. The sequenced CDR3 bases are TGTGCCAGCAGCCTCCACAGGGAGGACACA. Its protein product is CASSLHREDT. The complete CDR3 protein is CASSLHREDTEVFF.

Points on this clone: Mouse gene names apply. The observed sequence ends 3 residues before the CDR3 terminus, with the missing tail filled in from the germline J gene. The chain is built from TRBV5 and TRBJ1-6; 9 bases align to TRBD1. TRBJ1-6 qualifies as an ORF whose function is uncertain. Germline assignment: CDR1 LGHNA and CDR2 YNLKQL (reference sequence). The CDR3 has 15 amino acids. The J segment lost 4 bases and the V segment lost 6 bases, leaving 4 bases of the junction unmatched. Incomplete CDR3 DNA: TGTGCCAGCAGGCGGACAGGGGATTATAATTCGCCC. As protein: CASRRTGDYNSP. The whole CDR3 protein reads CASRRTGDYNSPLYF.

As concerns this clone: Gene names are the mouse ones. Coverage ceases 3 residues before the CDR3 finishes, and the germline J gene fills in the end. J is TRBJ1-6 and V is TRBV13-2, with TRBD1 matching 10 bases. TRBJ1-6 is flagged as an ORF with uncertain function. Germline loops: CDR1 NNHNN, CDR2 SYGAGS (reference sequence). The ends lost 2 bases at V and 11 bases at J; junction bases unmatched: 4. The CDR3 is made up of 14 amino acids. The CDR3: CASGEGTGETPLYF. CDR3 DNA (partial): TGTGCCAGCGGTGAAGGGACAGGGGAGACGCCC.

This clone was seen only a few times. Mouse gene names and germline throughout. The read terminates 4 residues ahead of where the CDR3 ends, so the germline J gene completes it. Other DNA sequences within the sample encode an identical CDR3. J is TRBJ2-5 and V is TRBV19, with 9 bases matching TRBD2. Germline CDR1 and CDR2: FNHDT and SITEND (reference sequence). This CDR3 is 14 amino acids long. V lost 3 bases and J lost 2; bases outside the gene matches: 1. CDR3 protein: CASSTTGGQDTQYF. The CDR3 bases that were read are TGTGCCAGCAGTACGACTGGGGGCCAAGAC.

Comments on this clone: The listed genes are named as in mouse. The read gets to within 4 residues of the CDR3 end, and the germline J gene fills in the rest. This chain links TRBV5 with TRBJ2-1; TRBD2 matches 7 bases. The CDR3 has 15 residues. Losses at the gene ends were 0 bases for V and 5 bases for J; bases not matched to a gene: 4. Germline V lookup: CDR1 LGHNA, CDR2 YNLKQL (reference sequence). CDR3 DNA, as far as it was read: TGTGCCAGCAGCCAAGATATGGGGGGTGATGCT. This translates into CASSQDMGGDA. The full CDR3 reads CASSQDMGGDAEQFF.

This clone was seen at least ten times. Gene names are mouse gene names. The read ends 4 residues early relative to the CDR3; the germline J gene fills the gap. The chain employs TRBV13-3 and TRBJ2-2; 9 positions match TRBD1. Per germline, CDR1 NNHDY and CDR2 SYVADS. There are 15 residues in the CDR3. V gave up 7 bases and J gave up 2 bases; unmatched junction bases: 6. The CDR3 is CASGSGTGNTGQLYF. The sequenced CDR3 bases are TGTGCCAGCGGCTCCGGGACAGGGAACACCGGG. Complete variable domain (other parts from reference TRBV13-3 and TRBJ2-2): EAAVTQSPRSKVAVTGGKVTLSCHQTNNHDYMYWYRQDTGHGLRLIHYSYVADSTEKGDIPDGYKASRPSQENFSLILELASLSQTAVYFCASGSGTGNTGQLYFGEGSKLTVL.

This clone was observed a few times. The germline and genes are mouse ones. The CDR3 end is not reached by the read, which stops 4 residues before it; the germline J gene fills it in. This chain connects TRBV19 to TRBJ2-1, with TRBD2 matching over 8 bases. Germline trimming cut 0 bases from V and 2 bases from J; bases unmatched to any gene: 1. CDR1 is FNHDT and CDR2 is SITEND in the germline V gene (reference sequence). The CDR3 has 15 residues. The part of the CDR3 DNA that was read is TGTGCCAGCAGTATAGGCTGGGGGGACTATGCT. It codes for CASSIGWGDYA. The entire CDR3 sequence reads CASSIGWGDYAEQFF.

This clone was counted only a few times. Germline and genes: mouse. Sequencing ends 4 residues short of the CDR3 end; the germline J gene provides the rest. The chain couples TRBV13-2 to TRBJ1-2; 7 nucleotides line up with TRBD1. The CDR3 spans 12 residues. The junction had 1 base not matched to a gene; V was cut back by 4 bases and J by 4 bases. Germline V CDR1 and CDR2: NNHNN, SYGAGS (reference sequence). The DNA read from the CDR3 is TGTGCCAGCGGTTGGGACAGCTCC. Amino acid sequence: CASGWDSS. The CDR3 as a whole reads CASGWDSSDYTF.

A few counts support this clone. Genes and germline are mouse. The read stops 4 residues short of the end of the CDR3; the missing end is completed from the germline J gene. The chain uses TRBV19 and TRBJ2-3; D ambiguous. V lost 2 bases and J lost 1, with 8 bases in between. CDR3 length equals 14 residues. Germline-derived CDR1 and CDR2 are FNHDT and SITEND (reference sequence). The CDR3 loop reads CASSISQGAETLYF. The part of the CDR3 DNA that was read is TGTGCCAGCAGTATTTCGCAGGGTGCAGAA.

This clone has only a few counts. Gene and germline names: mouse. The sequenced fragment ends 4 residues before the CDR3 boundary, so the rest is inferred from the germline J gene. This sample includes further DNA sequences coding for the same CDR3. The chain links TRBV31 to TRBJ1-2; maybe TRBD1 (6 bases). Trimming shortened V by 1 base and J by 4 bases, and 10 bases separated the two germline ends. The CDR3 runs 13 residues. Looked up from germline, CDR1 is GKSSPN and CDR2 is SITVG. The sequenced part of the CDR3 DNA is TGTGCCTGGAGTCCACAGGGAGGCTCC. Residues: CAWSPQGGS. Given in full, the CDR3 is CAWSPQGGSDYTF.